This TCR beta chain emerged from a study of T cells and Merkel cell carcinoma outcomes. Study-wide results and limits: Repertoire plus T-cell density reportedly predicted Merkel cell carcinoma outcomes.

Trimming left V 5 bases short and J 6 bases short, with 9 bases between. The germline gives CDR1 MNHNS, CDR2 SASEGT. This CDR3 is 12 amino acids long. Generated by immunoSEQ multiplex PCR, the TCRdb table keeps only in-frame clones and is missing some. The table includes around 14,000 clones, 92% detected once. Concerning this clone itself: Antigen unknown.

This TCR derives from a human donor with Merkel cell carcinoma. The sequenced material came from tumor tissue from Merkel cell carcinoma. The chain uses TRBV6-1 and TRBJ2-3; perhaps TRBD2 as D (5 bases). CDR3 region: CASSTQRDTQYF. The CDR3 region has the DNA TGTGCCAGCAGTACCCAGCGGGATACGCAGTATTTT.